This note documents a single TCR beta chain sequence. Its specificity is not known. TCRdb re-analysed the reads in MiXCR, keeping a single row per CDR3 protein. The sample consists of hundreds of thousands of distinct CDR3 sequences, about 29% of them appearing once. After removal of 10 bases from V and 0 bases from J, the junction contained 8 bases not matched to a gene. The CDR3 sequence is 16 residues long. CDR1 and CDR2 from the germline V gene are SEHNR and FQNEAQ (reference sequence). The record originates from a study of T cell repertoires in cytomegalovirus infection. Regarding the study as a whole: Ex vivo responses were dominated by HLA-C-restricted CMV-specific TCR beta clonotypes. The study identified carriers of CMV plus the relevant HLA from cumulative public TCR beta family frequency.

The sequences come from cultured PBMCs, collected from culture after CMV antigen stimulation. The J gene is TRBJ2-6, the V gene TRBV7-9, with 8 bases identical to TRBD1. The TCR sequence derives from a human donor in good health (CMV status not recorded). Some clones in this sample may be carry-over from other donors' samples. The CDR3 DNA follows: TGTGCCACCCTGGAGACAGGGGCCTCTGGGGCCAACGTCCTGACTTTC. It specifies CATLETGASGANVLTF. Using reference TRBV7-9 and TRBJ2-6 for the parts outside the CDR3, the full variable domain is DTGVSQNPRHKITKRGQNVTFRCDPISEHNRLYWYRQTLGQGPEFLTYFQNEAQLEKSRLLSDRFSAERPKGSFSTLEIQRTEQGDSAMYLCATLETGASGANVLTFGAGSRLTVL.